The 27 T cell receptor beta chains presented below share a single source sample, sequenced in a study of identical twins (dated by TCRdb to 2016 to 2017). Library preparation employed 5' RACE. The sequencer was an Illumina HiSeq 2000. TCRdb itself trimmed the public reads at Q25 with fastp, ran MiXCR and retained productive beta chains. CDR3 protein duplicates are merged, each entry listing the most common genes and DNA. Across this sample there are over 600,000 distinct CDR3 sequences, with 21% seen only once. The biggest ten clones account for roughly 4% of the sample. The same data also went into a second study, on T cells expressing NK-cell markers.

Sample: PBMCs. The receptor set was obtained from a woman aged 18-30 years in good health.

This clonotype has ten or more counts. The chain carries TRBV12-3 or TRBV12-4 and TRBJ2-3, with D perhaps TRBD2 (5 bases). V was pared by 7 bases and J by 2 bases, with 25 bases between. The CDR3 has 18 amino acids. The CDR3, as DNA: TGTGCCAGCAAGAACACCCCGAGGTGGGAGTCTCTCACAGATACGCAGTATTTT. Translating it yields CASKNTPRWESLTDTQYF.

This sequence joins TRBV7-2 and TRBJ2-3, with TRBD2 as a possible D gene (5 bases). This CDR3 has 13 amino acids. Germline V lookup: CDR1 SGHTA, CDR2 FQGNSA. The ends were cut back, 3 bases at V and 5 bases at J, with 9 bases in the middle. As DNA, the CDR3 is TGTGCCAGCAGCTTGGGAGCTCAAGATACGCAGTATTTT. It specifies CASSLGAQDTQYF.

This rearrangement joins TRBV7-2 to TRBJ2-1, with D possibly matching TRBD2 (6 bases). V was shortened by 5 bases and J by 0 bases, with 14 bases between the two germline ends. CDR3 length: 16 amino acids. Looked up from germline, CDR1 is SGHTA and CDR2 is FQGNSA. The CDR3 nucleotides are TGTGCCAGCAGCCCCGCGGGGAGGAGCTCCTACAATGAGCAGTTCTTC. This sequence encodes CASSPAGRSSYNEQFF.

This clonotype occurred a few times. CDR3 protein: CASTPTSGSTDTQYF. CDR3 nucleotide sequence: TGTGCCAGCACCCCCACTAGCGGGAGCACAGATACGCAGTATTTT. The chain links TRBV9 to TRBJ2-3, with 9 bases fitting TRBD2. Germline V gene lookup returns CDR1 SGDLS and CDR2 YYNGEE. This CDR3 spans 15 amino acids. V was pared by 6 bases and J by 0 bases, with 5 bases of the junction left unmatched.

J is TRBJ1-2 and V is TRBV14, with 7 nucleotides matching TRBD1. The J segment lost 4 bases and the V segment lost 4 bases, leaving 12 bases of the junction unmatched. The CDR3 covers 16 residues. In germline, CDR1 is SGHDN, CDR2 FVKESK. CDR3: CASSPSEGARTYGYTF. CDR3 bases: TGTGCCAGCAGCCCCTCGGAGGGGGCGAGAACCTATGGCTACACCTTC.

This clonotype showed up many times. The V gene is TRBV20-1, the J gene TRBJ2-5, with 9 nucleotides matching TRBD1. The CDR3 is 13 amino acids. The V gene end was trimmed by 0 bases and the J gene end by 4 bases; junction bases not matched to a gene: 0. CDR1 is DFQATT and CDR2 is SNEGSKA in the germline V gene (reference sequence). CDR3 DNA sequence: TGCAGTGCTAGAGAGGACAGGGGAGAGACCCAGTACTTC. Protein product: CSAREDRGETQYF.

The chain joins TRBV20-1 to TRBJ2-1; 10 nucleotides match TRBD2. The CDR3 sequence is 16 residues long. The V gene's germline CDR1 is DFQATT and CDR2 SNEGSKA (reference sequence). Germline trimming cut 2 bases from V and 0 bases from J; bases unmatched to any gene: 4. DNA of the CDR3: TGCAGTGCTAGAAAACTAGCGGGGAGCTCCTACAATGAGCAGTTCTTC. Its protein product is CSARKLAGSSYNEQFF.

This sequence joins TRBV12-3 or TRBV12-4 and TRBJ2-1; 12 nucleotides align to TRBD2. The CDR3 sequence is 16 residues long. J gave up 6 bases and V 6 bases, and 9 bases lay outside the gene matches. The CDR3 coding sequence is TGTGCCAGCAGACTAGCGGGAGGTAGTTTGAGCAATGAGCAGTTCTTC. This translates into CASRLAGGSLSNEQFF.

The J gene is TRBJ2-1, the V gene TRBV18; 8 positions match TRBD2. Germline assignment: CDR1 KGHSH and CDR2 LQKENI. After removal of 2 bases from V and 2 bases from J, the junction contained 5 bases not matched to a gene. CDR3 length equals 16 residues. Here the CDR3 DNA reads TGTGCCAGCTCACCATATACTAGCGGCACCTACAATGAGCAGTTCTTC. Translated: CASSPYTSGTYNEQFF.

V and J are TRBV11-2 and TRBJ2-2; no clear D gene. CDR3 length equals 14 residues. The germline CDR1 and CDR2 sequences are SGHAT and FQNNGV. The V and J ends lost 5 bases and 3 bases respectively, with 10 bases between them. For the CDR3, the DNA is TGTGCCAGCAGCCCTGAGACCTACACCGGGGAGCTGTTTTTT. Protein sequence: CASSPETYTGELFF. Full variable domain (remainder filled in from reference TRBV11-2 and TRBJ2-2): EAGVAQSPRYKIIEKRQSVAFWCNPISGHATLYWYQQILGQGPKLLIQFQNNGVVDDSQLPKDRFSAERLKGVDSTLKIQPAKLEDSAVYLCASSPETYTGELFFGEGSRLTVL.

A few counts support this clonotype. Mismatch with germline at one junction end may stem from a read error. The V and J genes are TRBV12-3 or TRBV12-4 and TRBJ1-5, with D tentatively TRBD1 (5 bases). CDR3 length: 12 amino acids. The CDR3 DNA reads TGTGCCAGCAGTTTAACAGGCCCTTTACTCCGTTTT. Translating gives CASSLTGPLLRF.

The chain carries TRBV6-5 and TRBJ2-7; D not resolved. This CDR3 has 15 amino acids. In germline, CDR1 is MNHEY, CDR2 SVGAGI. V gave up 0 bases and J gave up 4 bases, with 13 bases separating them. In DNA, the CDR3 is TGTGCCAGCAGTTACTCGTACGGGTCAGTTTACGAGCAGTACTTC. It is translated as CASSYSYGSVYEQYF.

This clonotype appeared a few times. V gene TRBV6-5 combines with J gene TRBJ2-7; perhaps TRBD2 as D (6 bases). Deletions cut 0 bases from V and 3 bases from J, with 15 bases between. The CDR3 totals 16 residues. Germline CDR1 MNHEY, CDR2 SVGAGI. CDR3 sequence: CASSYSRAGTSYEQYF. CDR3 DNA: TGTGCCAGCAGTTACTCGAGGGCGGGGACCAGCTACGAGCAGTACTTC.

The sample holds many counts of this clonotype. The chain is built from TRBV12-3 or TRBV12-4 and TRBJ2-4, with TRBD2 as a possible D gene (5 bases). The V and J ends lost 6 bases and 10 bases respectively, with 13 bases between them. This CDR3 has 12 amino acids. CDR3 sequence reads: CASSPGGGIQYF. As DNA, the CDR3 is TGTGCCAGCAGCCCCGGAGGTGGGATTCAGTACTTC.

This clonotype appeared a few times. V and J are TRBV20-1 and TRBJ1-1; a weak D match, TRBD1 (6 bases). The CDR3 has 14 residues. The germline gives CDR1 DFQATT, CDR2 SNEGSKA (reference sequence). Deletions cut 3 bases from V and 0 bases from J, with 11 bases between. The CDR3 protein is CSAREGEMNTEAFF. In DNA form, the CDR3 reads TGCAGTGCTAGGGAGGGGGAGATGAACACTGAAGCTTTCTTT.

This clonotype turned up a few times. The chain links TRBV3-1 to TRBJ2-6; the match to TRBD1 covers 8 bases. This CDR3 is built from 15 residues. Germline CDR1 LGHDT, CDR2 YNNKEL (reference sequence). J lost 3 bases, V lost 4 bases, and 2 bases had no gene match. The CDR3 spells CASSLRGLGANVLTF. In DNA, the CDR3 is TGTGCCAGCAGCCTCAGGGGGCTTGGGGCCAACGTCCTGACTTTC.

The chain links TRBV10-3 to TRBJ2-7; the D is unclear. Germline assignment: CDR1 ENHRY and CDR2 SYGVKD. The CDR3 has 13 residues. V lost 2 bases and J lost 3, with 8 bases in between. The CDR3: CAISEERIYEQYF. In DNA, the CDR3 is TGTGCCATCAGTGAGGAACGGATCTACGAGCAGTACTTC.

This clonotype was observed a handful of times. This chain links TRBV10-3 with TRBJ2-5, with a possible D match to TRBD2 (6 bases). V lost 3 bases and J 2 bases, leaving 13 bases between the germline ends. Germline V CDR1 and CDR2: ENHRY, SYGVKD. This CDR3 region has 15 residues. The CDR3 spells CAISESGLYQETQYF. The CDR3 coding sequence is TGTGCCATCAGTGAATCAGGACTATATCAAGAGACCCAGTACTTC.

Worth noting for this clonotype: A much larger clone lies one base from this, so it may be a read error. The chain carries TRBV13 and TRBJ1-1; D is ambiguous. Trimming removed 2 bases from V and 3 bases from J, with 4 bases in between. This CDR3 is 12 amino acids long. CDR1 PRHDT and CDR2 FYEKMQ come from the germline V gene (reference sequence). The CDR3 protein is CASSLTDTEAFF. CDR3 nucleotides: TGTGCCAGCAGCTTAACTGACACTGAAGCTTTCTTT.

CDR3 bases: TGTGCCAGCAGCCGGACAGGGAGAAGCTTTTCTGGGGCCAACGTCCTGACTTTC. Its translation is CASSRTGRSFSGANVLTF. V and J are TRBV5-6 and TRBJ2-6, with 8 bases lining up with TRBD1. CDR1 is SGHDT and CDR2 is YYEEEE in the germline V gene. The trim removed 4 bases at V and 1 base at J, leaving 10 bases unmatched. This CDR3 has 18 residues. Full variable domain (missing parts from reference TRBV5-6 and TRBJ2-6): DAGVTQSPTHLIKTRGQQVTLRCSPKSGHDTVSWYQQALGQGPQFIFQYYEEEERQRGNFPDRFSGHQFPNYSSELNVNALLLGDSALYLCASSRTGRSFSGANVLTFGAGSRLTVL.

The V gene is TRBV24-1, the J gene TRBJ2-3, with D possibly matching TRBD1 (6 bases). This CDR3 has 14 residues. Germline V gives CDR1 KGHDR, CDR2 SFDVKD. The V and J ends lost 3 bases and 4 bases respectively, with 10 bases between them. Written as DNA, the CDR3 is TGTGCCACCAGTGATACAGGGTACCCAGATACGCAGTATTTT. Encoded protein: CATSDTGYPDTQYF.

This rearrangement joins TRBV29-1 to TRBJ2-1, with 8 bases aligning to TRBD1. After removal of 7 bases from V and 0 bases from J, the junction contained 8 bases not matched to a gene. CDR3 length: 15 amino acids. The germline CDR1 and CDR2 sequences are SQVTM and ANQGSEA. In DNA form, the CDR3 reads TGCAGCGCGAAGGAACAGGGGGTCTCCTACAATGAGCAGTTCTTC. Amino acids: CSAKEQGVSYNEQFF.

The chain recombines TRBV6-5 with TRBJ2-7; D is possibly TRBD1 (6 bases). Trimming took off 6 bases at V and 2 bases at J, with 20 bases between the two ends. CDR3 size: 16 residues. Germline lookup yields CDR1 MNHEY and CDR2 SVGAGI. The chain's CDR3 is CASRLDIGTSAYEQYF. The CDR3 DNA reads TGTGCCAGCAGACTCGACATCGGGACATCTGCCTACGAGCAGTACTTC.

This clonotype appeared a few times. This chain connects TRBV12-3 or TRBV12-4 to TRBJ2-1; D perhaps matches TRBD2 (6 bases). The CDR3 runs 15 residues. Between the trimmed V and J ends, which lost 3 bases and 4 bases, there was a span of 13 bases. CDR3 DNA: TGTGCCAGCAGTTTGGGAGGTGGCCAATACAATGAGCAGTTCTTC. The encoded protein is CASSLGGGQYNEQFF.

The V call is TRBV7-2, the J call TRBJ1-5; D not certain. The CDR3 consists of 13 residues. Per germline, CDR1 SGHTA and CDR2 FQGNSA. Trimming removed 4 bases from V and 7 bases from J, with 11 bases in between. The CDR3 DNA is TGTGCCAGCAGCTCGTCGGCCAAACAGCCCCAGCATTTT. Its translation is CASSSSAKQPQHF.

This clonotype was recorded a few times. The chain is built from TRBV7-9 and TRBJ2-3, with a possible D match to TRBD2 (5 bases). This CDR3 spans 11 amino acids. The V end lost 7 bases, the J end lost 8 bases, and 10 bases lay between the germline ends. The V gene's germline CDR1 is SEHNR and CDR2 FQNEAQ (reference sequence). The CDR3 sequence is CASMRAPTQYF. CDR3 sequence (DNA): TGTGCCAGCATGAGGGCTCCTACGCAGTATTTT.

This clonotype appeared a few times. This chain joins TRBV29-1 and TRBJ2-1, with TRBD2 as a possible D gene (6 bases). V lost 5 bases and J lost 7, with 9 bases in between. Per the germline V gene, CDR1 is SQVTM and CDR2 is ANQGSEA. The CDR3 spans 11 residues. CDR3 amino acids: CSVLDYNEQFF. The CDR3 DNA is TGCAGCGTTTTGGACTATAATGAGCAGTTCTTC.